Listed here are 32 T cell receptor beta chains from one sample, sequenced in a study of T-cell reconstitution after alpha-beta-depleted transplantation in children. A TCRbeta library incorporating unique molecular identifiers was prepared. TCRdb fed the PCR reads into MiXCR, producing one record per CDR3 protein. Here the sample spans 260,000 or so distinct CDR3 sequences, around 12% being singletons. The sample consisted of PBMCs from the stem cell graft donor, taken from the stem cell graft. All receptors derive from a human donor who donated a stem cell graft to a child with acute lymphoblastic leukemia.

There are many counts of this clonotype. This rearrangement joins TRBV6-2 or TRBV6-3 to TRBJ2-1, with D hard to call. CDR1 and CDR2 from the germline V gene are MNHEY and SVGEGT. V dropped 5 bases and J dropped 4 bases, with 3 bases sitting between them. CDR3 length: 11 residues. The CDR3 sequence: CASSQYNEQFF. In nucleotides, the CDR3 is TGTGCCAGCAGTCAATACAATGAGCAGTTCTTC.

The table lists this clonotype with many counts. The V gene is TRBV28, the J gene TRBJ1-4, with TRBD1 matching over 8 bases. CDR1 and CDR2 from the germline V gene are MDHEN and SYDVKM. The CDR3 is 15 residues long. V lost 6 bases and J lost 8; bases outside the gene matches: 11. This chain's CDR3 is CASRIRDRSKEKLFF. In nucleotides, the CDR3 is TGTGCCAGCAGGATCCGGGACAGGTCAAAGGAAAAACTGTTTTTT.

This clonotype has a count of ten or more. V gene TRBV9 combines with J gene TRBJ2-3; D is perhaps TRBD1 (6 bases). V lost 0 bases and J lost 0, with 14 bases in between. Looked up from germline, CDR1 is SGDLS and CDR2 is YYNGEE. The length of the CDR3 is 17 residues. The CDR3 DNA follows: TGTGCCAGCAGCGTAGGACAGGTTCCTACTAGCACAGATACGCAGTATTTT. This sequence encodes CASSVGQVPTSTDTQYF.

This clonotype has a count of ten or more. This chain joins TRBV29-1 and TRBJ2-7; TRBD1 aligns across 8 bases. The V segment lost 4 bases and the J segment 2 bases; nucleotides outside the gene matches: 1. This CDR3 spans 12 amino acids. Germline lookup yields CDR1 SQVTM and CDR2 ANQGSEA. CDR3 in amino acids: CSVAGGAYEQYF. CDR3 sequence (DNA): TGCAGCGTTGCAGGGGGCGCCTACGAGCAGTACTTC.

Comments on this clonotype: This may be a read error: a much more frequent sequence differs by one nucleotide. This sequence joins TRBV28 and TRBJ2-1, with TRBD1 identical over 9 bases. Germline V CDR1 and CDR2: MDHEN, SYDVKM. J gave up 7 bases and V 5 bases, and 15 bases lay outside the gene matches. This CDR3 is 17 amino acids long. The chain's CDR3 is CASSHIPGTGMRNEQFF. Here the CDR3 DNA reads TGTGCCAGCAGTCATATTCCCGGGACAGGGATGCGGAATGAGCAGTTCTTC.

The chain links TRBV4-2 to TRBJ1-5; TRBD1 is a possible D gene (5 bases). From germline, CDR1 is LGHNA and CDR2 YNFKEQ. The V and J ends lost 0 bases and 4 bases respectively, with 16 bases between them. The CDR3 spans 17 residues. CDR3: CASSQELIREGNQPQHF. In nucleotides, the CDR3 is TGTGCCAGCAGCCAAGAATTGATCAGGGAGGGTAATCAGCCCCAGCATTTT.

At least ten counts were recorded for this clonotype. The chain uses TRBV21-1 and TRBJ2-5; the tabulated D call, TRBD2, remains unverified against the DNA. TRBV21-1 represents a pseudogene. The CDR3 is made up of 15 amino acids. As DNA, the CDR3 is TGTGCCGTCCCCGGACTAGCCCGTTCCCGCGAGACCCAGTACTTC. Protein sequence: CAVPGLARSRETQYF.

This clonotype was seen repeatedly, ten times or more. The V and J genes are TRBV7-9 and TRBJ1-2, with 8 bases identical to TRBD1. Germline V gene lookup returns CDR1 SEHNR and CDR2 FQNEAQ (reference sequence). The CDR3 runs 14 residues. V shed 4 bases, J shed 9 bases, and the junction held 10 bases outside the gene matches. CDR3: CASSSGQGPGRYTF. The CDR3 DNA reads as TGTGCCAGCAGCTCTGGACAGGGTCCTGGTCGCTACACCTTC.

This clonotype was picked up many times. The genes are TRBV27 and TRBJ2-7; D is uncertain. There are 14 residues in the CDR3. The V gene's germline CDR1 is MNHEY and CDR2 SMNVEV (reference sequence). Trimming left V 5 bases short and J 2 bases short, with 13 bases between. The CDR3 loop reads CASSLTGFAYEQYF. In nucleotides, the CDR3 is TGTGCCAGCAGTCTAACCGGGTTTGCCTACGAGCAGTACTTC.

This clonotype was observed many times. The V and J genes are TRBV12-3 or TRBV12-4 and TRBJ2-1; D remains unclear. The CDR3 runs 14 residues. Trimming took 4 bases from V and 5 from J, leaving 12 bases between them. Here the CDR3 DNA reads TGTGCCAGCAGTTCATCCTCAGGAGACAATGAGCAGTTCTTC. Protein sequence: CASSSSSGDNEQFF.

This clonotype was recorded many times. The rearrangement uses TRBV7-9 and TRBJ2-7; D uncertain. Trimming took off 1 base at V and 7 bases at J, with 8 bases between the two ends. This CDR3 is built from 12 residues. Germline assignment: CDR1 SEHNR and CDR2 FQNEAQ (reference sequence). CDR3 sequence (DNA): TGTGCCAGCAGCTTAGGGAAGTGGGAGCAGTACTTC. Protein sequence: CASSLGKWEQYF.

This clonotype has a count of ten or more. The CDR3 is CASSVGPSGSIGETQYF. The DNA of the CDR3 is TGTGCCAGCAGCGTAGGGCCTAGCGGGAGCATCGGAGAGACCCAGTACTTC. The chain recombines TRBV9 with TRBJ2-5; 10 nucleotides line up with TRBD2. Losses at the gene ends were 0 bases for V and 4 bases for J; bases not matched to a gene: 9. The germline V gene has CDR1 SGDLS and CDR2 YYNGEE. CDR3 length: 17 residues. The entire variable domain, with the rest obtained from reference TRBV9 and TRBJ2-5, is as follows: DSGVTQTPKHLITATGQRVTLRCSPRSGDLSVYWYQQSLDQGLQFLIQYYNGEERAKGNILERFSAQQFPDLHSELNLSSLELGDSALYFCASSVGPSGSIGETQYFGPGTRLLVL.

This clonotype has ten or more counts. V is TRBV24-1 and J is TRBJ2-2; D unresolved. Germline values: CDR1 KGHDR, CDR2 SFDVKD. The CDR3 contains 14 residues. Trimming shortened V by 6 bases and J by 3 bases, and 10 bases separated the two germline ends. CDR3 sequence (DNA): TGTGCCACCAGTCCCCCCGCCGACACCGGGGAGCTGTTTTTT. This sequence encodes CATSPPADTGELFF.

V usage is TRBV7-2 and J usage is TRBJ2-2, with D uncertain. Deletions cut 7 bases from V and 3 bases from J, with 12 bases between. Germline values: CDR1 SGHTA, CDR2 FQGNSA. The CDR3 covers 14 residues. The CDR3 reads CASKPPRDTGELFF. The CDR3 DNA follows: TGTGCCAGCAAACCCCCCCGGGACACCGGGGAGCTGTTTTTT.

This clonotype showed up many times. V and J are TRBV5-8 and TRBJ2-7; 11 nucleotides agree with TRBD1. Losses at the gene ends were 3 bases for V and 3 bases for J; bases not matched to a gene: 8. CDR3 length: 16 residues. Germline V gene sequence: CDR1 SGHTS, CDR2 YDEGEE. Here the CDR3 reads CASSYGQGALIYEQYF. The CDR3 DNA follows: TGTGCCAGCAGCTATGGACAGGGGGCCTTAATCTACGAGCAGTACTTC.

The sample holds a few counts of this clonotype. J is TRBJ1-2 and V is TRBV4-3, with 8 bases identical to TRBD1. The CDR3 length is 15 residues. Trimming took 0 bases from V and 8 from J; bases not matched to a gene: 8. Germline CDR1 is LGHNA and CDR2 is YSLEER. The CDR3 DNA follows: TGCGCCAGCAGCCAAGAGAGGACAGGGCTTTCAGGCTACACCTTC. Amino acids: CASSQERTGLSGYTF.

The chain combines TRBV5-6 with TRBJ2-1; TRBD2 matches 14 bases. Looked up from germline, CDR1 is SGHDT and CDR2 is YYEEEE. This CDR3 is built from 15 residues. V lost 4 bases to trimming and J lost 9 bases; unmatched junction nucleotides: 6. The CDR3 loop is CASSPGLAGGGEQFF. CDR3 DNA sequence: TGTGCCAGCAGCCCCGGACTAGCGGGAGGAGGTGAGCAGTTCTTC.

This clonotype was detected ten times or more. The genes are TRBV18 and TRBJ2-1; 7 bases line up with TRBD1. Germline assignment: CDR1 KGHSH and CDR2 LQKENI. V gave up 6 bases and J gave up 7 bases; unmatched junction bases: 12. The CDR3 length is 15 residues. The CDR3 region is CASSPTGTFGNEQFF. CDR3 nucleotides: TGTGCCAGCTCGCCGACAGGGACGTTCGGGAATGAGCAGTTCTTC.

Many counts were recorded for this clonotype. The chain links TRBV29-1 to TRBJ1-2; no firm D call. This CDR3 contains 13 residues. Germline CDR1 and CDR2: SQVTM and ANQGSEA. Trimming stripped 3 bases from V and 7 bases from J, with 15 bases between. The CDR3 coding sequence is TGCAGCGTTGATAGTCGGCTTCTTCCTGGCTACACCTTC. Amino acid sequence: CSVDSRLLPGYTF.

This clonotype was counted ten times or more. V is TRBV6-2 or TRBV6-3 and J is TRBJ2-3, with 7 bases matching TRBD2. Unmatched junction bases numbered 13, after V lost 7 bases and J lost 0 bases. Germline V lookup: CDR1 MNHEY, CDR2 SVGEGT. This CDR3 region has 17 residues. In DNA, the CDR3 is TGTGCCAGCACTACGCGACTAGCACGCTATAGCACAGATACGCAGTATTTT. It yields the protein CASTTRLARYSTDTQYF.

The sample holds many counts of this clonotype. The gene calls are TRBV5-1 and TRBJ2-6; 10 bases match TRBD1. The CDR3 contains 17 residues. J gave up 1 base and V 3 bases, and 4 bases lay outside the gene matches. The V gene's germline CDR1 is SGHRS and CDR2 YFSETQ. CDR3 in DNA: TGCGCCAGCAGCTCCGGGACAGGGGCATCTGGGGCCAACGTCCTGACTTTC. Protein: CASSSGTGASGANVLTF.

At least ten counts were recorded for this clonotype. J is TRBJ2-1 and V is TRBV3-1; TRBD2 agrees at 11 bases. Germline-derived CDR1 and CDR2 are LGHDT and YNNKEL (reference sequence). The junction had 0 bases not matched to a gene; V was cut back by 1 base and J by 10 bases. This CDR3 is built from 13 residues. The CDR3 DNA is TGTGCCAGCAGCCAAGGACTAGCGGGGGAGCAGTTCTTC. Translated, it gives CASSQGLAGEQFF.

In its sample, this clonotype was seen many times. The J gene is TRBJ2-3, the V gene TRBV4-2, with 8 bases aligning to TRBD2. Germline CDR1 LGHNA, CDR2 YNFKEQ. This CDR3 comprises 16 residues. V was clipped by 7 bases and J by 5 bases; unmatched bases: 14. This chain's CDR3 is CASMYGGVRGGDTQYF. As DNA, the CDR3 is TGTGCCAGCATGTACGGGGGGGTCCGAGGGGGAGATACGCAGTATTTT.

There are many counts of this clonotype. The chain has TRBV20-1 and TRBJ2-7; D perhaps matches TRBD1 (5 bases). Germline CDR1 is DFQATT and CDR2 is SNEGSKA (reference sequence). The CDR3 runs 15 residues. V lost 0 bases, J lost 5 bases, and 17 bases lay in between. CDR3 sequence (DNA): TGCAGTGCTAGAGATTCTCAGGGCGTCGGTGACGAGCAGTACTTC. Encoded protein: CSARDSQGVGDEQYF.

The sample holds many counts of this clonotype. This chain joins TRBV29-1 and TRBJ2-3, with 7 bases fitting TRBD2. Germline values: CDR1 SQVTM, CDR2 ANQGSEA. This CDR3 spans 13 amino acids. The J segment lost 6 bases and the V segment lost 8 bases, leaving 11 bases of the junction unmatched. As DNA, the CDR3 is TGCAGCCTGCCCTGGGGGGGTAAGGATACGCAGTATTTT. This sequence encodes CSLPWGGKDTQYF.

This clonotype was recorded at least ten times. The chain carries TRBV6-2 or TRBV6-3 and TRBJ2-7; no clear D gene. Germline V gene sequence: CDR1 MNHEY, CDR2 SVGEGT. Deletions cut 2 bases from V and 0 bases from J, with 8 bases between. This CDR3 region has 14 residues. DNA of the CDR3: TGTGCCAGCAGTTACGACATACTCTCCTACGAGCAGTACTTC. Its translation is CASSYDILSYEQYF.

This clonotype was seen at least ten times. The chain joins TRBV5-1 to TRBJ1-2, with 11 positions matching TRBD1. CDR3 length: 15 residues. The trim removed 1 base at V and 7 bases at J, leaving 6 bases unmatched. CDR1 and CDR2 (germline): SGHRS, YFSETQ. The CDR3 here is CASSLKGQGGVGYTF. CDR3 bases: TGCGCCAGCAGCTTGAAGGGACAGGGGGGAGTTGGCTACACCTTC. Supplemented by reference TRBV5-1 and TRBJ1-2, the full variable domain reads KAGVTQTPRYLIKTRGQQVTLSCSPISGHRSVSWYQQTPGQGLQFLFEYFSETQRNKGNFPGRFSGRQFSNSRSEMNVSTLELGDSALYLCASSLKGQGGVGYTFGSGTRLTVV.

This clonotype was counted ten times or more. The chain is built from TRBV24-1 and TRBJ2-5, with 8 nucleotides matching TRBD1. This CDR3 has 15 residues. Germline CDR1 KGHDR, CDR2 SFDVKD. J lost 4 bases, V lost 4 bases, and 7 bases had no gene match. The DNA of the CDR3 is TGTGCCACCAGTGACCGGACAGGGTTAGGAGAGACCCAGTACTTC. Protein: CATSDRTGLGETQYF.

This clonotype was found many times. V and J are TRBV12-3 or TRBV12-4 and TRBJ2-3, with D possibly called TRBD1 or TRBD2 (5 bases each). V dropped 3 bases and J dropped 2 bases, with 9 bases sitting between them. The CDR3 contains 14 residues. CDR3 nucleotide sequence: TGTGCCAGCAGTTTTGGGGGATCCACAGATACGCAGTATTTT. Protein: CASSFGGSTDTQYF.

This clonotype was counted many times. The J gene is TRBJ1-2, the V gene TRBV20-1, with D perhaps matching TRBD1 (5 bases). The germline CDR1 and CDR2 sequences are DFQATT and SNEGSKA (reference sequence). CDR3 size: 14 residues. The V gene lost 3 bases and the J gene lost 4 bases, with 15 bases spanning the gap. CDR3 sequence: CSASPSGGSYGYTF. Here the CDR3 DNA reads TGCAGTGCTAGTCCCTCCGGGGGAAGCTATGGCTACACCTTC.

The chain uses TRBV5-5 and TRBJ1-1, with 9 bases matching TRBD1. Trimming at V came to 0 bases and at J to 3 bases, leaving 3 bases not matched to a gene. This CDR3 contains 15 residues. Per germline, CDR1 SGHKS and CDR2 YYEKEE (reference sequence). CDR3 sequence: CASSLGQGEDTEAFF. In DNA form, the CDR3 reads TGTGCCAGCAGCTTGGGACAGGGGGAGGACACTGAAGCTTTCTTT.

This chain links TRBV19 with TRBJ2-7; D uncertain. Per the germline V gene, CDR1 is LNHDA and CDR2 is SQIVND (reference sequence). The CDR3 runs 14 residues. Trimming stripped 7 bases from V and 0 bases from J, with 13 bases between. CDR3 in DNA: TGTGCCAGTAATACGGGTTTGCCCTCCTACGAGCAGTACTTC. The encoded protein is CASNTGLPSYEQYF.